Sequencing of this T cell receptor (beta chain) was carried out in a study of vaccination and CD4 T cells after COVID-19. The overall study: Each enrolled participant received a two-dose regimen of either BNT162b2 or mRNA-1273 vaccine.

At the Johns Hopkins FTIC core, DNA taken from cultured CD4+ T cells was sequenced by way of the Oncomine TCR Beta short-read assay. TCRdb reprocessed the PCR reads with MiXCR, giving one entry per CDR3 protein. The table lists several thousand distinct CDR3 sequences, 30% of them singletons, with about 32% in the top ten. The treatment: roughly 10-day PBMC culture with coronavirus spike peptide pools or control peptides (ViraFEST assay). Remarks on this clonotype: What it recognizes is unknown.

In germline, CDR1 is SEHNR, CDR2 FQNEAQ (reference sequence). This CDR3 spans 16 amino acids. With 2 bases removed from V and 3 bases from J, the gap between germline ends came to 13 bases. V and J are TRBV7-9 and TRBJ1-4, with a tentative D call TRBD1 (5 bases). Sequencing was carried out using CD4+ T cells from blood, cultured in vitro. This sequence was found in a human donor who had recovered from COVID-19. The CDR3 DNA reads TGTGCCAGCAGCTTAACCCAGGGCCCAGCTAATGAAAAACTGTTTTTT. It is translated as CASSLTQGPANEKLFF.